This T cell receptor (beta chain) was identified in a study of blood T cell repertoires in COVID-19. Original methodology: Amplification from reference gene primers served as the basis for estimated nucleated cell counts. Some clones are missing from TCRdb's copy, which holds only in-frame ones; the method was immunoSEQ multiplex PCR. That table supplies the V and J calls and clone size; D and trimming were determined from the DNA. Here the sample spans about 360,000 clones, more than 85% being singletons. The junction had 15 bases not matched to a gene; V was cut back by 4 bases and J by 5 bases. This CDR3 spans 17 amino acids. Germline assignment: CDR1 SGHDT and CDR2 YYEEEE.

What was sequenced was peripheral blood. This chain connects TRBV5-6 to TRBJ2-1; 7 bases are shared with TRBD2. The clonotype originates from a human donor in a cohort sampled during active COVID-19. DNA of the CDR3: TGTGCCAGCAGCCGGCCGATGGGTGGGAGGGCCGACAATGAGCAGTTCTTC. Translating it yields CASSRPMGGRADNEQFF.